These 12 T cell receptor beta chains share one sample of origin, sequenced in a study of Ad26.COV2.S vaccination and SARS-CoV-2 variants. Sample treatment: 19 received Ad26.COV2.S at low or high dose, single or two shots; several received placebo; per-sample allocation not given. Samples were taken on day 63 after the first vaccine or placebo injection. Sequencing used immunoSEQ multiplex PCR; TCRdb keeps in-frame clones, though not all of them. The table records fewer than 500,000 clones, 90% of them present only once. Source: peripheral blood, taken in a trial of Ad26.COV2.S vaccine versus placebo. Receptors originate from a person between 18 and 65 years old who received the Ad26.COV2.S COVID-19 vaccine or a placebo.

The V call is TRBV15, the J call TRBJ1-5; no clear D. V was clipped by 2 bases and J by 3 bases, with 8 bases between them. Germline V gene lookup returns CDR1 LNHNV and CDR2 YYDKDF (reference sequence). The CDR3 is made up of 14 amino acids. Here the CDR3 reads CATSRRQSNQPQHF. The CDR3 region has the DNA TGTGCCACCAGCAGACGGCAGTCCAATCAGCCCCAGCATTTT.

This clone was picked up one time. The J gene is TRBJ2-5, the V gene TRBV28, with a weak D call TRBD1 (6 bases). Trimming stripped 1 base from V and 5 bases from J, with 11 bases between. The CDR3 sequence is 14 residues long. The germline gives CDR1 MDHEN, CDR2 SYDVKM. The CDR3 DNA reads TGTGCCAGCAGTTTATTGAGGGACACTGAGACCCAGTACTTC. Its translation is CASSLLRDTETQYF.

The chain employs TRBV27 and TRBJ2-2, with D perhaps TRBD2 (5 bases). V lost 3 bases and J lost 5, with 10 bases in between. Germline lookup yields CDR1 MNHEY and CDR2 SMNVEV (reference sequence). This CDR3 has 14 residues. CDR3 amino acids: CASSFRTDTGELFF. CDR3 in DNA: TGTGCCAGCAGTTTCCGGACTGATACCGGGGAGCTGTTTTTT.

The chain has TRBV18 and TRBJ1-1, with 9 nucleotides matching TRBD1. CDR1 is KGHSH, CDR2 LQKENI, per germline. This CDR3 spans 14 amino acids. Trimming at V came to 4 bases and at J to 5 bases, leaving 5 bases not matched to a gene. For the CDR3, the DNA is TGTGCCAGCTCACTCGGGACAGGGTGGACTGAAGCTTTCTTT. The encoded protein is CASSLGTGWTEAFF.

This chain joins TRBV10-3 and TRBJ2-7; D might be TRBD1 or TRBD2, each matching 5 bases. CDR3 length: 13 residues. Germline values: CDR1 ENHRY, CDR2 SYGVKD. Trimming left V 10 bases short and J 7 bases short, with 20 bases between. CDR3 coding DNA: TGTGCCACCGGGGCAGGGCCTAGTGGGGAGCAGTACTTC. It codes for CATGAGPSGEQYF.

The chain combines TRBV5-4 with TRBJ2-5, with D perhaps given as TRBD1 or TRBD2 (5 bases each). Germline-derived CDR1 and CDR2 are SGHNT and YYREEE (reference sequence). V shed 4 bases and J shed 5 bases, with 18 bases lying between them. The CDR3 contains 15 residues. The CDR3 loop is CASSPQTATGETQYF. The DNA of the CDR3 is TGTGCCAGCAGCCCGCAGACAGCTACGGGGGAGACCCAGTACTTC.

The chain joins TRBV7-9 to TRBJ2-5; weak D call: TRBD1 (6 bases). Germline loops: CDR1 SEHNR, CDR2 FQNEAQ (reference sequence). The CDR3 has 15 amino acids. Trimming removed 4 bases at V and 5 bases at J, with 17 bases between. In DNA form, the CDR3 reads TGTGCCAGCAGCTCCCGCCAGGGGATCAGGGAGACCCAGTACTTC. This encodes CASSSRQGIRETQYF.

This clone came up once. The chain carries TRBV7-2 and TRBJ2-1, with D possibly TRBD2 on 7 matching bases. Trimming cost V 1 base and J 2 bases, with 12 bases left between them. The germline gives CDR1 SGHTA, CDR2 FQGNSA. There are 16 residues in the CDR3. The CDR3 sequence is CASSLVGGLPYNEQFF. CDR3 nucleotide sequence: TGTGCCAGCAGCTTAGTAGGGGGACTACCCTACAATGAGCAGTTCTTC. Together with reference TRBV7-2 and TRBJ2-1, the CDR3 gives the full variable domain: GAGVSQSPSNKVTEKGKDVELRCDPISGHTALYWYRQSLGQGLEFLIYFQGNSAPDKSGLPSDRFSAERTGGSVSTLTIQRTQQEDSAVYLCASSLVGGLPYNEQFFGPGTRLTVL.

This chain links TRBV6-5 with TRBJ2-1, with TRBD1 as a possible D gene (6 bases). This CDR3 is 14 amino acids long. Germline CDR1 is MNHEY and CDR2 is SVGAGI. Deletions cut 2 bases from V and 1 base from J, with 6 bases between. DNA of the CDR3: TGTGCCAGCAGTTACAGGGGGTCCTACAATGAGCAGTTCTTC. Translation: CASSYRGSYNEQFF.

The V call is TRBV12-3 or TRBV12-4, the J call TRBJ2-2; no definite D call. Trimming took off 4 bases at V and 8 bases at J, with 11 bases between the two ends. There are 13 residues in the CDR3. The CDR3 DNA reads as TGTGCCAGCAGTTCGAACCCTCCGGGGGAGCTGTTTTTT. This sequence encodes CASSSNPPGELFF.

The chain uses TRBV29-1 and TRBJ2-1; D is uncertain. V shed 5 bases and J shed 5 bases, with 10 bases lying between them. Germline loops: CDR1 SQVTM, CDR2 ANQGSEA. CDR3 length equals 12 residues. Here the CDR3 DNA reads TGCAGCGTTACGCCCAGAAACAATGAGCAGTTCTTC. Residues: CSVTPRNNEQFF.

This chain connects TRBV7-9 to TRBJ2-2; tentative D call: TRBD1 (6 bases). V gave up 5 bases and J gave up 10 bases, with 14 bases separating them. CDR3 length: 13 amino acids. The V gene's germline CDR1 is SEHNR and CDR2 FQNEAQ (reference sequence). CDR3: CASSLGGPAELFF. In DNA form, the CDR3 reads TGTGCCAGCAGCCTAGGGGGACCGGCGGAGCTGTTTTTT.